These T cell receptor beta chains were read from a single sample in a study of technical replicates of blood from a few donors. Profiled with immunoSEQ multiplex PCR; TCRdb holds only in-frame clones, not every one. This table has some 70,000 clones, more than 75% appearing once. The sample consisted of PBMCs. These TCRs come from a human donor in good health. Some clones in this sample may be carry-over from other donors' samples. CDR3s leave out the opening cysteine and the closing phenylalanine or tryptophan.

v_call: TRBV2; j_call: TRBJ2-7; cdr3_aa: ASSVSRGAYEQY
v_call: TRBV2; j_call: TRBJ1-2; cdr3_aa: ATSQGGYGYT
v_call: TRBV9; j_call: TRBJ1-5; cdr3_aa: ASSVGQGSNQPQH
v_call: TRBV9; j_call: TRBJ1-6; cdr3_aa: ASSVKGLTPLH
v_call: TRBV4-3; j_call: TRBJ2-3; cdr3_aa: ASSQAQGGDRTDTQY
v_call: TRBV18; j_call: TRBJ1-6; cdr3_aa: ASSPYRSSYNSPLH
v_call: TRBV7-9; j_call: TRBJ1-3; cdr3_aa: ASSLLSSDRRGNTIY
v_call: TRBV7-8; j_call: TRBJ2-5; cdr3_aa: ASSLVLAGGETQY
v_call: TRBV7-2; j_call: TRBJ2-7; cdr3_aa: ASSLASTSGTYEQY
v_call: TRBV7-2; j_call: TRBJ2-5; cdr3_aa: ASSSMRLAVGETQY
v_call: TRBV7-3; j_call: TRBJ1-1; cdr3_aa: ASSETGGYTEAF
v_call: TRBV6-5; j_call: TRBJ1-3; cdr3_aa: ASSRQPGNTIY
v_call: TRBV2; j_call: TRBJ2-7; cdr3_aa: ASSEQTGSYEQY
v_call: TRBV2; j_call: TRBJ2-3; cdr3_aa: ASRLTRSTDTQY
v_call: TRBV5-6; j_call: TRBJ2-1; cdr3_aa: ASSLRADFNEQF
v_call: TRBV10-2; j_call: TRBJ1-3; cdr3_aa: ASSEWQTTSGNTIY
v_call: TRBV5-1; j_call: TRBJ1-5; cdr3_aa: ASSLEGGEQPQH
v_call: TRBV6-1; j_call: TRBJ1-1; cdr3_aa: ASSDGGVFTEAF
v_call: TRBV5-1; j_call: TRBJ1-6; cdr3_aa: ASSGLTGNSPLH
v_call: TRBV7-2; j_call: TRBJ2-5; cdr3_aa: ASSGDERLAGDQPETQY
v_call: TRBV15; j_call: TRBJ2-5; cdr3_aa: ATSSRGGGETQY
v_call: TRBV19; j_call: TRBJ2-1; cdr3_aa: ASSIGQGFENEQF
v_call: TRBV5-6; j_call: TRBJ2-1; cdr3_aa: ASSLGTVISYNEQF
v_call: TRBV14; j_call: TRBJ2-7; cdr3_aa: ASSPGTSGGGIHEQY
v_call: TRBV5-1; j_call: TRBJ2-6; cdr3_aa: ASSLYASGANVLT
v_call: TRBV5-5; j_call: TRBJ1-2; cdr3_aa: ASSFADRTPGYT
v_call: TRBV5-1; j_call: TRBJ2-1; cdr3_aa: ASGDGGASNEQF
v_call: TRBV7-9; j_call: TRBJ2-7; cdr3_aa: ASSQTGVEQY
v_call: TRBV29-1; j_call: TRBJ1-6; cdr3_aa: SAAPDYNSPLH
v_call: TRBV7-9; j_call: TRBJ2-7; cdr3_aa: ASSLGYGAGEAEQY
v_call: TRBV9; j_call: TRBJ2-5; cdr3_aa: ASSSGQGRGTQY
v_call: TRBV29-1; j_call: TRBJ1-1; cdr3_aa: SVEDLGGSTEAF
v_call: TRBV6-5; j_call: TRBJ1-2; cdr3_aa: ARGQGKGYT
v_call: TRBV4-3; j_call: TRBJ2-7; cdr3_aa: ASSQDPGIYEQY
v_call: TRBV9; j_call: TRBJ2-2; cdr3_aa: ASSPRLAVNTGELF
v_call: TRBV7-6; j_call: TRBJ2-7; cdr3_aa: ASSRIGTSGGHPYEQY
v_call: TRBV4-3; j_call: TRBJ1-2; cdr3_aa: ASSQDRGVRYGYT
v_call: TRBV9; j_call: TRBJ2-2; cdr3_aa: ASSVGLTDTGELF
v_call: TRBV27; j_call: TRBJ1-2; cdr3_aa: ASSRQGDYGYT
v_call: TRBV2; j_call: TRBJ1-5; cdr3_aa: ASRGQVGVQPQH
v_call: TRBV2; j_call: TRBJ1-5; cdr3_aa: ASKTGGGNQPQH
v_call: TRBV18; j_call: TRBJ2-3; cdr3_aa: ASSPRQTDTQY
v_call: TRBV9; j_call: TRBJ2-1; cdr3_aa: ASSDRGTPNNEQF
v_call: TRBV9; j_call: TRBJ1-3; cdr3_aa: ASSVGQDSGNTIY
v_call: TRBV5-1; j_call: TRBJ2-5; cdr3_aa: ASSLGERETQY
v_call: TRBV5-4; j_call: TRBJ2-5; cdr3_aa: ASSLRERFSRTQY
v_call: TRBV11-2; j_call: TRBJ2-7; cdr3_aa: ASSRPGWSSSYEQY
v_call: TRBV7-9; j_call: TRBJ1-6; cdr3_aa: ASTPPGSLDSPLH
v_call: TRBV6-5; j_call: TRBJ1-1; cdr3_aa: ASSADRDVGRAF